The 9 T cell receptor beta chains below come from one sample, sequenced in a study of CD8 T cells in Susac syndrome. Random hexamers were used to reverse transcribe the RNA input (about 0.45 to 1 ug). TCRdb redid the calling of the immunoSEQ multiplex PCR reads with MiXCR, one entry per CDR3 protein. The sample lists around 130,000 distinct CDR3 sequences, about 95% occurring once. Material for sequencing was CD4+ T cells from PBMCs. These receptors originate from a human donor in good health.

The rearrangement uses TRBV11-2 and TRBJ2-1; unclear D gene. V was cut by 8 bases and J by 0 bases, with 17 bases left in between. CDR1 and CDR2 (germline): SGHAT, FQNNGV. This CDR3 is 16 amino acids long. The CDR3 nucleotides are TGTGCCAGCGGTCCAGGAACACCTCGCTCCTACAATGAGCAGTTCTTC. Translated: CASGPGTPRSYNEQFF.

The chain joins TRBV20-1 to TRBJ1-1; 10 bases are shared with TRBD1. CDR3 length: 12 amino acids. Per germline, CDR1 DFQATT and CDR2 SNEGSKA (reference sequence). J lost 7 bases, V lost 6 bases, and 5 bases had no gene match. CDR3 sequence (DNA): TGCAGTGCAAGGGACAGGGGATTTGAAGCTTTCTTT. This codes for CSARDRGFEAFF.

The V call is TRBV5-1, the J call TRBJ2-1; 8 positions agree with TRBD2. The V gene end was trimmed by 3 bases and the J gene end by 6 bases; junction bases not matched to a gene: 8. CDR1 SGHRS and CDR2 YFSETQ come from the germline V gene. The CDR3 is 15 residues long. CDR3 in amino acids: CASSSQAGVGNEQFF. The CDR3 DNA reads TGCGCCAGCAGCTCACAAGCGGGAGTCGGCAATGAGCAGTTCTTC.

The rearrangement uses TRBV5-1 and TRBJ2-1; tentatively, D is TRBD2 (6 bases). Germline V gene sequence: CDR1 SGHRS, CDR2 YFSETQ. The CDR3 contains 18 residues. V was cut by 0 bases and J by 0 bases, with 16 bases left in between. The CDR3 DNA reads as TGCGCCAGCAGCTTGGTTGTCGGGAGAGTTAGCTCCTACAATGAGCAGTTCTTC. It translates to CASSLVVGRVSSYNEQFF.

The rearrangement links TRBV25-1 to TRBJ2-2; no definite D call. Germline V gives CDR1 MGHDK, CDR2 SYGVNS. V lost 1 base to trimming and J lost 7 bases, with 4 bases between them. This CDR3 has 12 residues. CDR3 loop: CASSESDGELFF. As DNA, the CDR3 is TGTGCCAGCAGTGAATCAGACGGGGAGCTGTTTTTT.

This clonotype is a singleton in its sample. The rearrangement links TRBV19 to TRBJ2-7; a possible D gene is TRBD2 (6 bases). CDR3 size: 12 residues. Germline lookup yields CDR1 LNHDA and CDR2 SQIVND (reference sequence). Trimming pared 6 bases from V and 5 bases from J, leaving 11 bases between. This chain's CDR3 is CASSGSWDEQYF. CDR3 DNA: TGTGCCAGTAGCGGGAGTTGGGACGAGCAGTACTTC. The full variable domain, completed using reference TRBV19 and TRBJ2-7, is DGGITQSPKYLFRKEGQNVTLSCEQNLNHDAMYWYRQDPGQGLRLIYYSQIVNDFQKGDIAEGYSVSREKKESFPLTVTSAQKNPTAFYLCASSGSWDEQYFGPGTRLTVT.

J is TRBJ2-6 and V is TRBV19, with 7 nucleotides matching TRBD2. Germline V gene lookup returns CDR1 LNHDA and CDR2 SQIVND (reference sequence). The length of the CDR3 is 15 residues. The V segment lost 5 bases and the J segment 0 bases; nucleotides outside the gene matches: 1. The CDR3 is CASSAGDSGANVLTF. The CDR3 coding sequence is TGTGCCAGTAGTGCGGGAGACTCTGGGGCCAACGTCCTGACTTTC.

This chain joins TRBV20-1 and TRBJ2-1, with D possibly TRBD2 on 6 matching bases. The V gene's germline CDR1 is DFQATT and CDR2 SNEGSKA (reference sequence). Trimming removed 2 bases at V and 1 base at J, with 12 bases between. This CDR3 comprises 15 residues. CDR3 residues: CSARPSGRSYNEQFF. In DNA form, the CDR3 reads TGCAGTGCTAGACCAAGCGGGCGGTCCTACAATGAGCAGTTCTTC.

This sequence joins TRBV29-1 and TRBJ2-7; tentatively, D is TRBD1 or TRBD2 (5 bases each). CDR1 is SQVTM and CDR2 is ANQGSEA in the germline V gene. Trimming took off 4 bases at V and 0 bases at J, with 19 bases between the two ends. This CDR3 contains 16 residues. CDR3 coding DNA: TGCAGCGTTGTTCGGGTGGGGGAAATTATCTCCTACGAGCAGTACTTC. This translates into CSVVRVGEIISYEQYF.